This TCR beta chain derives from a study of CXCR3-negative and CXCR3-positive naive CD8 T cells. This clonotype counts as large by frequency. The CDR3 extends over 14 amino acids. Germline CDR1 and CDR2: MGHRA and YSYEKL. Libraries of TRB cDNA were made by 5' RACE and carried UMIs. TCRdb reworked the 5' RACE reads into one entry per CDR3 protein, no DNA. This sample contains roughly 29,000 distinct CDR3 sequences. This sequence joins TRBV4-1 and TRBJ1-2; TCRdb gives TRBD1 as the D gene, but with no DNA this cannot be confirmed. The sequence was obtained from a human donor in good health. Some clones in this sample may be carry-over from other donors' samples. The sequenced sample was memory CD8+ T cells from blood. The CDR3 protein is CASSQVRGDYGYTF.